The clone carrying this T cell receptor beta chain was recorded many times. A single record per CDR3 protein comes from TCRdb applying MiXCR to the RT-PCR reads. The sample shows about 680,000 distinct CDR3 sequences, 14% of them seen only once. Between the trimmed V and J ends, which lost 2 bases and 5 bases, there was a span of 4 bases. CDR1 is SGHTA and CDR2 is FQGNSA in the germline V gene. The CDR3 is 12 residues long. V and J are TRBV7-2 and TRBJ1-3, with no clear D. The sample comprised memory CD4+ T cells from blood. This TCR came from a female donor in good health, serving as a healthy control. This CDR3 is CASSLQRNTIYF. CDR3 sequence (DNA): TGTGCCAGCAGCTTACAAAGAAACACCATATATTTT.